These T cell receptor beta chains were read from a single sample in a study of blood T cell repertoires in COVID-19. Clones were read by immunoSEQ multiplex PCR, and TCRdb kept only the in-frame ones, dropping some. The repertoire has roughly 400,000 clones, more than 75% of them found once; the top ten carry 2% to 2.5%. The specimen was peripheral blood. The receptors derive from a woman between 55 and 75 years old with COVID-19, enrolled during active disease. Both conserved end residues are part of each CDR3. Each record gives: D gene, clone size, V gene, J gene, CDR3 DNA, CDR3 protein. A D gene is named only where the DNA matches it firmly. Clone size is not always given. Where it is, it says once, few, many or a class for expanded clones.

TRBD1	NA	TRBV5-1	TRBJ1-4	TGCGCCAGCAGCTTGGCGCGGACAGGGGGTGAAAAACTGTTTTTT	CASSLARTGGEKLFF
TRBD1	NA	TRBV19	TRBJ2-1	TGTGCCAGTAGTATTCGGGACAGGGCGACGAATGAGCAGTTCTTC	CASSIRDRATNEQFF
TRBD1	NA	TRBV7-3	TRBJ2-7	TGTGCCAGCAGCTTAATGGGAACCCCGGGACAGGGAATTTCCCGCGAGCAGTACTTC	CASSLMGTPGQGISREQYF
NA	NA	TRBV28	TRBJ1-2	TGTGCCAGCAGTTTATACCCCAATCGGTATGGCTACACCTTC	CASSLYPNRYGYTF
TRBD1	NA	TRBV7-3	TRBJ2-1	TGTGCCAGCAGCTGGACTCCGGGACAGGGTGCCAATGAGCAGTTCTTC	CASSWTPGQGANEQFF
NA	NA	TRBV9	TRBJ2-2	TGTGCCAGCAGGCCTGCACAGAGAACCGGGGAGCTGTTTTTT	CASRPAQRTGELFF
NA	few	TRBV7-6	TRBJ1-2	TGTGCCAGCAGCTCCCCGGGGGGGGGATCTAACTATGGCTACACCTTC	CASSSPGGGSNYGYTF
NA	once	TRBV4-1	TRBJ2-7	TGCGCCAGCAGCCACCGGGATGCCTACGAGCAGTACTTC	CASSHRDAYEQYF
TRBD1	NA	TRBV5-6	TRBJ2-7	TGTGCCAGCAGCTTTATCCCCGGACAGGGGGGATCAGGGCAGTACTTC	CASSFIPGQGGSGQYF
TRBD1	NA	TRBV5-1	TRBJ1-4	TGCGCCAGCAGCTTAGGGACAGGGAATGAAAAACTGTTTTTT	CASSLGTGNEKLFF
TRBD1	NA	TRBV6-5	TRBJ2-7	TGTGCCAGCACCACACAGGGGGCATCATCCTACGAGCAGTACTTC	CASTTQGASSYEQYF
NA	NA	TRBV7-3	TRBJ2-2	TGTGCCAGCAGCCGACTAGGGAACACCGGGGAGCTGTTTTTT	CASSRLGNTGELFF
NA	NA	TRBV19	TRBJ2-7	TGTGCCAGTAGTATAAGTCTAGCCTACGAGCAGTACTTC	CASSISLAYEQYF
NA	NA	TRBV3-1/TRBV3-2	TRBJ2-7	TGTGCCAGCAGCCAGTCGGACAGAGGAACTAAAGAGTACTTC	CASSQSDRGTKEYF
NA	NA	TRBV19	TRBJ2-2	TGTGCCAGTAGTACCTCAACATCGGGACTCCTCTGGGGCGGGGAGCTGTTTTTT	CASSTSTSGLLWGGELFF
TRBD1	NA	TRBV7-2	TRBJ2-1	TGTGCCAGCAGCTGGGACAGGGGACCCCTCAATGAGCAGTTCTTC	CASSWDRGPLNEQFF
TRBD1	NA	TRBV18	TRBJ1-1	TGTGCCAGCTCACCACCACAGGGGGCGCGTGAAGCTTTCTTT	CASSPPQGAREAFF
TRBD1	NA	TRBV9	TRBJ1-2	TGTGCCAGCAGCGTAGCGACAGGGGCTAACTATGGCTACACCTTC	CASSVATGANYGYTF
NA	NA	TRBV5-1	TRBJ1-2	TGCGCCAGCAGCTTGCAGACAGGCCCCAACTATGGCTACACCTTC	CASSLQTGPNYGYTF
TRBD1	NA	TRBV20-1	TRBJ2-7	TGCAGTGCTTACAGGGGATACGAGCAGTACTTC	CSAYRGYEQYF
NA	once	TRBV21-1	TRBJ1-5	TGTGCCAGCAGCGCTAAGTGGCACCGCGGACAGCCCCAGCATTTT	CASSAKWHRGQPQHF
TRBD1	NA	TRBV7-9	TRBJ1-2	TGTGCCAGCAGCACAACCGACAGGGTACATGGCTACACCTTC	CASSTTDRVHGYTF
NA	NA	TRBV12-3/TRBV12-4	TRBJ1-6	TGTGCCAGCTCTCCAACTGCGGTTTCACCCCTCCACTTT	CASSPTAVSPLHF
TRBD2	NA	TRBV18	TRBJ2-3	TGTGCCAGCTCACCACAAGGCGGGAGTCTAGCGGGGATCACAGATACGCAGTATTTT	CASSPQGGSLAGITDTQYF
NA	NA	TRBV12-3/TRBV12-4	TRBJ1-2	TGTGCCAGCAGCCTATACTCAGGGGGCTACACCTTC	CASSLYSGGYTF
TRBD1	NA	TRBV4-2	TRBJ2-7	TGTGCCAGCAGCCACGGAGCGCAGACAGGGCCCCACGAGCAGTACTTC	CASSHGAQTGPHEQYF
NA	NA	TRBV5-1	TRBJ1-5	TGCGCCAGCAGCTTGGAGGCAGGGGATCAGCCCCAGCATTTT	CASSLEAGDQPQHF
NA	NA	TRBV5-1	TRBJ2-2	TGCGCCAGCAGCTTCCGTGGCCAGAACACCGGGGAGCTGTTTTTT	CASSFRGQNTGELFF
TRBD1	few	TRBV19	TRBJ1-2	TGTGCCAGTAGCCCCGGGACAGCTAACTATGGCTACACCTTC	CASSPGTANYGYTF
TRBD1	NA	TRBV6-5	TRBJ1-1	TGTGCCAGCAAAATCGGACAGGGGGGCACTGAAGCTTTCTTT	CASKIGQGGTEAFF
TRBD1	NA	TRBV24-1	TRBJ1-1	TGTGCCACCAGTGACTCGAGGACAGGCTTGAACACTGAAGCTTTCTTT	CATSDSRTGLNTEAFF
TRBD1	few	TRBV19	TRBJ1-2	TGTGCCAGCAAGGGACAGCCCTATGGCTACACCTTC	CASKGQPYGYTF
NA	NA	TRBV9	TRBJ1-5	TGTGCCAGCAGCCCCGATCCAGGTACGGTCCAGCCCCAGCATTTT	CASSPDPGTVQPQHF
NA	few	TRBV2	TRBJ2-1	TGTGCCAGTCTTATTTACAATGAGCAGTTCTTC	CASLIYNEQFF
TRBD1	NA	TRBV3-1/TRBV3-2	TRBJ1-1	TGTGCCAGCAGCCAAGGGACAGGGCGGACTGAAGCTTTCTTT	CASSQGTGRTEAFF
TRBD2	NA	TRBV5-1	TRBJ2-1	TGCGCCAGCAGCTTAAGTTTCGAGCGGGGAGCATACAATGAGCAGTTCTTC	CASSLSFERGAYNEQFF
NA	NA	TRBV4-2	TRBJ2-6	TGTGCCAGCAGCCAAGAGTACGGGACTGGGGCCAACGTCCTGACTTTC	CASSQEYGTGANVLTF
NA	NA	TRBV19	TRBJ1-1	TGTGCCAGTAGTATAGACAGAAGAACTGAAGCTTTCTTT	CASSIDRRTEAFF
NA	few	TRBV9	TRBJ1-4	TGTGCCAGCAGCGTAGGGGGGAGGAGGGATGAAAAACTGTTTTTT	CASSVGGRRDEKLFF
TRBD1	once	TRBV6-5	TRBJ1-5	TGTGCCAGCAGTTACGGACAGGGTGGTCAGCCCCAGCATTTT	CASSYGQGGQPQHF
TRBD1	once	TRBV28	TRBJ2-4	TGTGCCAGCAGCCAGACAGGGGGAGTCAAAAACATTCAGTACTTC	CASSQTGGVKNIQYF
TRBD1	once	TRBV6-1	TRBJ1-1	TGTGCCAGCAGCCAAGGGGGCCCGAACACTGAAGCTTTCTTT	CASSQGGPNTEAFF